A single sample gave rise to the 11 T cell receptor beta chains below, sequenced in a study of T cells in Graves' hyperthyroidism and ophthalmopathy. TCR beta CDR3 sequences were amplified from RNA transcripts. A set of HTBI primers served as the primers for a first-round RT-PCR of the TCR CDR3. Each CDR3 protein gets one entry after TCRdb re-called the multiplex PCR reads with MiXCR. The table has under 350,000 distinct CDR3 sequences, about 18% seen once. The sequenced sample consisted of blood. Every receptor here comes from a woman aged 55-69 years with Graves' ophthalmopathy.

This clonotype was recorded many times. CDR3 sequence: CASSFSGGTGELFF. The CDR3 region has the DNA TGTGCCAGCAGCTTTAGCGGCGGCACCGGGGAGCTGTTTTTT. The rearrangement links TRBV27 to TRBJ2-2; D perhaps matches TRBD2 (6 bases). Germline V gene lookup returns CDR1 MNHEY and CDR2 SMNVEV (reference sequence). The V gene lost 6 bases and the J gene lost 4 bases, with 12 bases spanning the gap. The CDR3 spans 14 residues.

The chain recombines TRBV2 with TRBJ2-1; a possible D gene is TRBD2 (6 bases). Per germline, CDR1 SNHLY and CDR2 FYNNEI. The CDR3 runs 16 residues. Trimming stripped 4 bases from V and 2 bases from J, with 15 bases between. CDR3 coding DNA: TGTGCCAGCAGTGTTGAGGGGAGGAAGGCCTACAATGAGCAGTTCTTC. This translates into CASSVEGRKAYNEQFF.

The sample holds many counts of this clonotype. This chain links TRBV20-1 with TRBJ2-1, with 8 bases lining up with TRBD2. Germline CDR1 reads DFQATT; CDR2 reads SNEGSKA (reference sequence). With 0 bases clipped from V and 8 bases from J, the junction kept 24 bases outside the gene matches. This CDR3 comprises 20 residues. CDR3 sequence: CSARDVYSPSQRGRTDEQFF. Written as DNA, the CDR3 is TGCAGTGCTAGAGATGTTTACTCCCCTTCACAGCGGGGGAGGACGGATGAGCAGTTCTTC.

This clonotype was recorded many times. The V and J genes are TRBV20-1 and TRBJ1-1; no definite D call. CDR3 size: 13 residues. CDR1 and CDR2 from the germline V gene are DFQATT and SNEGSKA (reference sequence). V was shortened by 3 bases and J by 2 bases, with 10 bases between the two germline ends. The CDR3 DNA reads as TGCAGTGCTAGTAGTGGCGTAAACACTGAAGCTTTCTTT. Translated, it gives CSASSGVNTEAFF.

This clonotype has a handful of counts. The chain combines TRBV20-1 with TRBJ1-1; TRBD1 aligns across 7 bases. J lost 5 bases, V lost 0 bases, and 3 bases had no gene match. This CDR3 comprises 13 residues. The germline V gene has CDR1 DFQATT and CDR2 SNEGSKA (reference sequence). Here the CDR3 reads CSARDLTGTEAFF. The DNA of the CDR3 is TGCAGTGCTAGAGACTTGACAGGGACTGAAGCTTTCTTT.

This clonotype was recorded a few times. The rearrangement uses TRBV5-1 and TRBJ1-2; D unresolved. The germline V gene encodes CDR1 SGHRS and CDR2 YFSETQ. V was shortened by 4 bases and J by 4 bases, with 14 bases between the two germline ends. The CDR3 is made up of 14 amino acids. The CDR3 bases are TGCGCCAGCAGCCCCAGTAGGGCGGCCTATGGCTACACCTTC. It specifies CASSPSRAAYGYTF.

There are many counts of this clonotype. The chain couples TRBV6-5 to TRBJ1-5; D is ambiguous. The CDR3 is made up of 15 amino acids. Trimming took off 2 bases at V and 6 bases at J, with 14 bases between the two ends. CDR1 and CDR2 from the germline V gene are MNHEY and SVGAGI. In nucleotides, the CDR3 is TGTGCCAGCAGTTACGGACCCAAAGGGAGTCAGCCCCAGCATTTT. This sequence encodes CASSYGPKGSQPQHF.

This clonotype was observed a few times. The J gene is TRBJ2-1, the V gene TRBV24-1, with 11 positions matching TRBD1. The V segment lost 3 bases and the J segment 8 bases; nucleotides outside the gene matches: 5. This CDR3 comprises 15 residues. The germline V gene encodes CDR1 KGHDR and CDR2 SFDVKD. The CDR3 sequence is CATSDPGTGGDEQFF. CDR3 sequence (DNA): TGTGCCACCAGTGATCCCGGGACAGGGGGGGATGAGCAGTTCTTC.

This clonotype was picked up many times. The rearrangement links TRBV20-1 to TRBJ2-7, with D possibly TRBD1 on 6 matching bases. This CDR3 contains 11 residues. CDR1 is DFQATT and CDR2 is SNEGSKA in the germline V gene (reference sequence). V dropped 5 bases and J dropped 3 bases, with 8 bases sitting between them. This CDR3 reads CSAGDNYEQYF. The CDR3 DNA reads as TGCAGTGCTGGGGACAACTACGAGCAGTACTTC.

This clonotype was seen many times. The DNA for the CDR3 is TGTGCCAGCAGCTCGGACAGCCTGGGGGATGAAGCTTTCTTT. Translated: CASSSDSLGDEAFF. The chain is built from TRBV5-6 and TRBJ1-1; tentative D call: TRBD1 (6 bases). Per germline, CDR1 SGHDT and CDR2 YYEEEE. The V gene lost 3 bases and the J gene lost 7 bases, with 16 bases spanning the gap. There are 14 residues in the CDR3.

This clonotype was seen at least ten times. The chain uses TRBV5-1 and TRBJ1-1; D remains ambiguous. Deletions cut 5 bases from V and 1 base from J, with 6 bases between. CDR3 length equals 12 residues. The germline CDR1 and CDR2 sequences are SGHRS and YFSETQ. The CDR3 DNA sequence: TGCGCCAGCAGTCAGTCGAACACTGAAGCTTTCTTT. It yields the protein CASSQSNTEAFF.